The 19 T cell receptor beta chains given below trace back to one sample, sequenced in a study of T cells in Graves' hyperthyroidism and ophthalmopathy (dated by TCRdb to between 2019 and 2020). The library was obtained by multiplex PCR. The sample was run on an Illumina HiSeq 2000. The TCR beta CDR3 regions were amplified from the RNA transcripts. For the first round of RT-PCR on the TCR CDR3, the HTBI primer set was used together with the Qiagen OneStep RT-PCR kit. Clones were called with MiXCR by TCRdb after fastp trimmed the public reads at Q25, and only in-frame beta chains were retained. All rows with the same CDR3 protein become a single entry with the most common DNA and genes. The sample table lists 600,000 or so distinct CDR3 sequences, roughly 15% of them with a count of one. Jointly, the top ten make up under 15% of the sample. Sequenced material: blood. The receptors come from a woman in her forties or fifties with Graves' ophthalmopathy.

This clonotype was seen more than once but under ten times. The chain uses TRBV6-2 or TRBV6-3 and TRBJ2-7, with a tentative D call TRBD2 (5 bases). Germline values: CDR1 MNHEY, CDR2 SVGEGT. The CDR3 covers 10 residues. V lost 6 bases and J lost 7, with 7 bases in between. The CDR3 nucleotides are TGTGCCAGCAGAAGGGAGGAGCAGTACTTC. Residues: CASRREEQYF.

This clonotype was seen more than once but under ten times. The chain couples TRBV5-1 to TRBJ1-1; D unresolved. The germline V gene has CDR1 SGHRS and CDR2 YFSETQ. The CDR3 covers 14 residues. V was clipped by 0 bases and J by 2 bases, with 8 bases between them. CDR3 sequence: CASSLEQTNTEAFF. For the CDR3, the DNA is TGCGCCAGCAGCTTGGAACAGACCAACACTGAAGCTTTCTTT.

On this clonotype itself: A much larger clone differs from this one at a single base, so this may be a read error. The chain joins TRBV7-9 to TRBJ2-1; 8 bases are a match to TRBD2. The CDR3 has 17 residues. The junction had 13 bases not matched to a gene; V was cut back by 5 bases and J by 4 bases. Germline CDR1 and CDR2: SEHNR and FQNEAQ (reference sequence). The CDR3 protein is CASSLGGAGGDYNEQFF. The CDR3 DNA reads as TGTGCCAGCAGCCTGGGTGGCGCGGGAGGTGATTACAATGAGCAGTTCTTC.

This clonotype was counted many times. The CDR3 bases are TGTGCCAGCAGTGGGCGGGAGTATCCCCCATACGAGCAGTACTTC. Protein product: CASSGREYPPYEQYF. The chain uses TRBV6-1 and TRBJ2-7; 7 bases fit TRBD2. This CDR3 is built from 15 residues. The V and J ends lost 4 bases and 4 bases, in that order; junction bases with no gene match: 10. The germline gives CDR1 MNHNS, CDR2 SASEGT.

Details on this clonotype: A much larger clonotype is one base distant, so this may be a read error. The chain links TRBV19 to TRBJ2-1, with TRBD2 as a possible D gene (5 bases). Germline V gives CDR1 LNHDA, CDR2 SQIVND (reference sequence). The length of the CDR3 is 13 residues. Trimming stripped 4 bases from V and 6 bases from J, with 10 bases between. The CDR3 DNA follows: TGTGCCAGTAGTAACGAGGGATTCAATGAGCAGTTCTTC. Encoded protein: CASSNEGFNEQFF. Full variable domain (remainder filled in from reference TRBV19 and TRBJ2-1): DGGITQSPKYLFRKEGQNVTLSCEQNLNHDAMYWYRQDPGQGLRLIYYSQIVNDFQKGDIAEGYSVSREKKESFPLTVTSAQKNPTAFYLCASSNEGFNEQFFGPGTRLTVL.

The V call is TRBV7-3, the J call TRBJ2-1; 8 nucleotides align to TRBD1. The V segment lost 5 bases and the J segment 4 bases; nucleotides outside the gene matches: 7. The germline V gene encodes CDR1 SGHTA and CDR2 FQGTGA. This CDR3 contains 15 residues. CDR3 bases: TGTGCCAGCAGCCTCGACAGGGGCATTTACAATGAGCAGTTCTTC. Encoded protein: CASSLDRGIYNEQFF.

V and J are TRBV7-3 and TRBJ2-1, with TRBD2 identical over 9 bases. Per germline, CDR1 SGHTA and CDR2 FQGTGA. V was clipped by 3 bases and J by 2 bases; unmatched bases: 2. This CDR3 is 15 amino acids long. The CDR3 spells CASSFGLATYNEQFF. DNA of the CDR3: TGTGCCAGCAGCTTTGGACTAGCGACCTACAATGAGCAGTTCTTC.

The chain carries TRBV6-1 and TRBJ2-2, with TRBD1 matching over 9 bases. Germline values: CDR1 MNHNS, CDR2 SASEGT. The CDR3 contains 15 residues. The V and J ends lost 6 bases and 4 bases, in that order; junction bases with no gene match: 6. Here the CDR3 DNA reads TGTGCCAGCAGGACAGGGGGGGCCGTCACCGGGGAGCTGTTTTTT. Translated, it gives CASRTGGAVTGELFF.

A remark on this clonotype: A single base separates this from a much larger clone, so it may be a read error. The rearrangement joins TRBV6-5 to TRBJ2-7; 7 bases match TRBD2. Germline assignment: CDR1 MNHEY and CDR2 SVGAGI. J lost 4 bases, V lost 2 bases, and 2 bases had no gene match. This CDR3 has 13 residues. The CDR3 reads CASSYVGRYEQYF. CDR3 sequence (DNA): TGTGCCAGCAGTTACGTCGGGAGGTACGAGCAGTACTTC.

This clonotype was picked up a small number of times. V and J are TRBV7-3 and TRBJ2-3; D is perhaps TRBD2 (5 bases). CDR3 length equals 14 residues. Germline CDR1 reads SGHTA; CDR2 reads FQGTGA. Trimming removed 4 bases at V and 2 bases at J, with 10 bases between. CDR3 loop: CASSSDFFTDTQYF. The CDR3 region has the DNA TGTGCCAGCAGCTCGGACTTTTTCACAGATACGCAGTATTTT.

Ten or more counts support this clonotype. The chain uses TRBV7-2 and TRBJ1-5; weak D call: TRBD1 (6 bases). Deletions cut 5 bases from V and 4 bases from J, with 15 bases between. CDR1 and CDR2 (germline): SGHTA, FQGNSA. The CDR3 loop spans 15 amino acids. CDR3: CASSQGTLGNQPQHF. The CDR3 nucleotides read TGTGCCAGCAGCCAAGGGACACTTGGGAATCAGCCCCAGCATTTT.

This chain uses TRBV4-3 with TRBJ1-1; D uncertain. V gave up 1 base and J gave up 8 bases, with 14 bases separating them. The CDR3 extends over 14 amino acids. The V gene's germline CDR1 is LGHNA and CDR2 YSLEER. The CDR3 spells CASSQGFQITEAFF. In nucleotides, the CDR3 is TGCGCCAGCAGCCAAGGGTTTCAAATAACAGAAGCTTTCTTT.

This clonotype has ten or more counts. As DNA, the CDR3 is TGTGCCAGCAGTTATACAGGGGGCGTCTACAATGAGCAGTTCTTC. It translates to CASSYTGGVYNEQFF. The gene calls are TRBV12-3 or TRBV12-4 and TRBJ2-1; 9 nucleotides line up with TRBD1. V was clipped by 4 bases and J by 3 bases; unmatched bases: 4. This CDR3 spans 15 amino acids.

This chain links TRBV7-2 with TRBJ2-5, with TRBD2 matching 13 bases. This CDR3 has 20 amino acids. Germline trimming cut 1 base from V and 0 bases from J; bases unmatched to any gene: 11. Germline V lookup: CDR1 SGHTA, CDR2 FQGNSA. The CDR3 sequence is CASSLVTSGRGRSYQETQYF. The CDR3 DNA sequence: TGTGCCAGCAGCTTAGTAACTAGCGGGAGGGGACGAAGCTACCAAGAGACCCAGTACTTC.

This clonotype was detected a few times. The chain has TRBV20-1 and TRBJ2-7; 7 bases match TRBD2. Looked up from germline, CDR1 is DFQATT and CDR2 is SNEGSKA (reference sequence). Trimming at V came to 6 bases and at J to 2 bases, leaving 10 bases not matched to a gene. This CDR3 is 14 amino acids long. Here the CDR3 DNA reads TGCAGTGCACAAGCGGGACTCCTTACCTACGAGCAGTACTTC. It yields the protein CSAQAGLLTYEQYF.

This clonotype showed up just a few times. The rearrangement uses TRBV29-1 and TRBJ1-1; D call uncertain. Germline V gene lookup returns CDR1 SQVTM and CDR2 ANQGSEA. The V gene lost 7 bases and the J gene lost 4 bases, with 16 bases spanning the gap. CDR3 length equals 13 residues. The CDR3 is CSADSGSSTEAFF. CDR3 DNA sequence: TGCAGCGCCGACTCGGGCTCTAGCACTGAAGCTTTCTTT.

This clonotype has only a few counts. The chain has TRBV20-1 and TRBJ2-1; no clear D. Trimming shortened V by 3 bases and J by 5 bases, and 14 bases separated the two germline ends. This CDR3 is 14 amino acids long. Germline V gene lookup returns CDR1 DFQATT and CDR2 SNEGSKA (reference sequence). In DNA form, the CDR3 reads TGCAGTGCTAGGGTTCCATACGGCCACAATGAGCAGTTCTTC. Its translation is CSARVPYGHNEQFF.

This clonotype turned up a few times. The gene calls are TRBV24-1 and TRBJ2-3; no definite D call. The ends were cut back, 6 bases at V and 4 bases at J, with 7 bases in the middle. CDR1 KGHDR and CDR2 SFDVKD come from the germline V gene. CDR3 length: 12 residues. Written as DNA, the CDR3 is TGTGCCACCAGTCAAGATCCAGATACGCAGTATTTT. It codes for CATSQDPDTQYF.

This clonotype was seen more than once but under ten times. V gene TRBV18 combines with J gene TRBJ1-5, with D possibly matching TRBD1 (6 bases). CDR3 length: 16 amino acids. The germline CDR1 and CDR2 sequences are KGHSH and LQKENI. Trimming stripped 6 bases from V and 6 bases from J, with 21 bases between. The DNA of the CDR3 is TGTGCCAGCTCTCAATCTAAGGGGGGCGCGGGTCAGCCCCAGCATTTT. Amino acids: CASSQSKGGAGQPQHF. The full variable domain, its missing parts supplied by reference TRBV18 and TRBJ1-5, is NAGVMQNPRHLVRRRGQEARLRCSPMKGHSHVYWYRQLPEEGLKFMVYLQKENIIDESGMPKERFSAEFPKEGPSILRIQQVVRGDSAAYFCASSQSKGGAGQPQHFGDGTRLSIL.